Detailed here is one T cell receptor (beta chain). What antigen it recognizes has not been identified. No base quality values were provided; no much bigger clone lies one nucleotide off. This sample was included in a study of blood T cell repertoires in COVID-19 (dated by TCRdb to about 2020). With respect to the entire study: Samples covering the acute and convalescent phases of COVID-19 were provided by collaborators in the United States, Italy and Spain. The prospective study material was composed of cDNA or gDNA derived from T cells, B-cell-depleted T cells, or PBMCs. Subjects who had been exposed to COVID-19, were actively infected with it, or had recovered from it provided the deeply sampled blood TCRbeta repertoires that made up the dataset. The repertoires were released in a freely available public database intended as a resource for research on the immune response to SARS-CoV-2. Samples came from the ongoing ImmuneRACE study (first 160 participants) plus 1,254 subjects from 6 global collaborators. Sample metadata almost always included a de-identified subject ID, COVID-19 status, age in years and sex. Where HLA class I and class II types were available, the types were taken from metadata supplied by the sample provider, not from assay-based typing. The full study reports these points: The quantity of clinical and demographic metadata differed by source and by participant and was supplied without curation.

CDR1 is given as SGHVS and CDR2 as FQNEAQ, both from the germline V gene. The V end gives up 5 bases and the J end 10 bases, leaving 10 bases in the junction not matched to a gene. The CDR3, from cysteine to phenylalanine, totals 14 residues. The CDR3 DNA has 42 bases and is translated from base 1. Enrolling through a virtual design, the prospective study's participants ranged in age from roughly 18 to 89 years and lived across 24 United States geographic areas. In the prospective study, cohorts were assigned on the basis of participant-reported clinical history obtained from a screening survey and a study questionnaire. For ImmuneRACE Cohort 3, a participant was defined as recovered based on two consecutive negative NP/OP PCR tests, clearance by a healthcare professional, or resolution of symptoms. In the prospective study, whole blood, serum and a nasopharyngeal or oropharyngeal swab were collected from each participant by mobile phlebotomists. Additional blood draws and questionnaires over a 2-month period could optionally be provided by prospective study participants. Prospective study blood samples were shipped either frozen or at room temperature before DNA extraction.

TCRbeta CDR3 regions were amplified from genomic DNA by means of the immunoSEQ Assay, a bias-controlled multiplex PCR. On the authors' methods: The number of nucleated cells in each sample was estimated from the amplification of reference gene primers within the assay. To quantify the absolute abundance of each unique TCRbeta CDR3 rearrangement, sequence reads were collapsed and filtered. For each sample, productive Simpson clonality was calculated by taking the square root of Simpson's diversity index across productive rearrangements. TCRdb took this table from immuneACCESS and kept in-frame rearrangements with V and J called. Such tables lack part of the clones; where checked against another copy, unresolved V genes explain under half of the gap, and the rest is unexplained. D and trimming were read from the DNA, whereas the V and J calls and clone size are those reported in that table. This sample lists some 340,000 clones; roughly 87% were detected once. In total, the top ten clones hold around 5.1% of the sample.

This sequence uses TRBV7-8 and TRBJ1-1; a stretch of 10 junction bases matches TRBD1. Input material: PBMCs or T cells enriched from blood (not recorded which). The sequence was collected from a woman between 45 and 60 years old who had recovered from COVID-19. The CDR3 protein sequence reads: CASSPDRGGKRAFF. The sequenced DNA: TGTGCCAGCAGCCCGGACAGGGGGGGCAAGCGAGCTTTCTTT.